The 3 T cell receptor beta chains below all came from one sample that was sequenced in a study of shared clonotypes between healthy human individuals. The data were produced by immunoSEQ multiplex PCR, yet TCRdb's version contains in-frame clones alone and is incomplete. This table has more than 900,000 clones, about 84% appearing once. Sequenced input: memory CD4+ T cells from PBMCs. The subset here: CD45RA-negative fraction. These receptor sequences come from a man between 18 and 29 years old in good health. Some clones in this sample may be carry-over from other donors' samples.

This clone was counted between two and nine times. The CDR3 is CAWSLGPNTGELFF. In DNA form, the CDR3 reads TGTGCCTGGAGTCTCGGACCAAACACCGGGGAGCTGTTTTTT. The genes are TRBV30 and TRBJ2-2; no definite D call. Trimming shortened V by 2 bases and J by 2 bases, and 9 bases separated the two germline ends. The CDR3 has 14 residues. Per the germline V gene, CDR1 is GTSNPN and CDR2 is SVGIG (reference sequence). Complete variable domain (other parts from reference TRBV30 and TRBJ2-2): SQTIHQWPATLVQPVGSPLSLECTVEGTSNPNLYWYRQAAGRGLQLLFYSVGIGQISSEVPQNLSASRPQDRQFILSSKKLLLSDSGFYLCAWSLGPNTGELFFGEGSRLTVL.

This clone was seen a handful of times. V and J are TRBV6-1 and TRBJ2-1; no clear D. This CDR3 has 12 amino acids. The germline V gene encodes CDR1 MNHNS and CDR2 SASEGT. Trimming shortened V by 7 bases and J by 0 bases, and 4 bases separated the two germline ends. DNA for the CDR3: TGTGCCAGCACCGCCTCCTACAATGAGCAGTTCTTC. This gives the protein CASTASYNEQFF.

This clone turned up a few times. The chain is built from TRBV28 and TRBJ2-7; D may correspond to TRBD1 or TRBD2 (5 bases each). The CDR3 has 16 amino acids. V was clipped by 4 bases and J by 6 bases, with 22 bases between them. The V gene's germline CDR1 is MDHEN and CDR2 SYDVKM. CDR3 protein: CASSSRDPPSEFEQYF. The CDR3 DNA follows: TGTGCCAGCAGTTCCAGGGACCCTCCCTCTGAGTTCGAGCAGTACTTC.